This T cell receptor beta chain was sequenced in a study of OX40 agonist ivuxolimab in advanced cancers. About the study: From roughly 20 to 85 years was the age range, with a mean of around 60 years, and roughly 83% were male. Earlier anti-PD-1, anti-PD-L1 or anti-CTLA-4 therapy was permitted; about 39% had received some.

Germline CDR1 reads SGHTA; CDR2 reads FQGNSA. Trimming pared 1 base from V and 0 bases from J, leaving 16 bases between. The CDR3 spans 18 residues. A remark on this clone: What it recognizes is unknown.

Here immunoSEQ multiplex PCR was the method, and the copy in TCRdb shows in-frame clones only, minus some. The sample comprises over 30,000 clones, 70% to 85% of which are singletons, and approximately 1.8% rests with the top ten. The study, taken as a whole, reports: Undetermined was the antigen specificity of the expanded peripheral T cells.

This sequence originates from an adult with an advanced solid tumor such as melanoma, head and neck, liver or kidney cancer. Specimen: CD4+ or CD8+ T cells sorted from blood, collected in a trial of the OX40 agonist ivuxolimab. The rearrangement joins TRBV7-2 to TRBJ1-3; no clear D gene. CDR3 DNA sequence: TGTGCCAGCAGCTTAGACCCGGTGAGGTGGGGCTCTGGAAACACCATATATTTT. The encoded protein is CASSLDPVRWGSGNTIYF.